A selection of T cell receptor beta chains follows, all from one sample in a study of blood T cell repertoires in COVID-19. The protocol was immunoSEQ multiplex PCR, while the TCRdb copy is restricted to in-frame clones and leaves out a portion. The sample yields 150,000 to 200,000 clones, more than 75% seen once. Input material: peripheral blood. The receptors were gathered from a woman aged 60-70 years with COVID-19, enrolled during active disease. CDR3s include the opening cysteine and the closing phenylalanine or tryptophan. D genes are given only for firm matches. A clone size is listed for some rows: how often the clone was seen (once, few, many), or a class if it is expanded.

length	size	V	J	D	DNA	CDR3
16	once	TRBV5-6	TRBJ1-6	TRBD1	TGTGCCAGCAGCTTTCGAGGGGGCCTCTATAATTCACCCCTCCACTTT	CASSFRGGLYNSPLHF
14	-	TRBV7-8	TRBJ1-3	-	TGTGCCAGCAGCCTGGGGGGGTTAGGAAACACCATATATTTT	CASSLGGLGNTIYF
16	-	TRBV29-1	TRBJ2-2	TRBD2	TGCAGCGTCGACGGACTAGCGGGGATGAACACCGGGGAGCTGTTTTTT	CSVDGLAGMNTGELFF
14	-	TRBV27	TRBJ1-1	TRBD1	TGTGCCAGCAGTTTGGAGCAGGGGACAGGGGTGGCTTTCTTT	CASSLEQGTGVAFF
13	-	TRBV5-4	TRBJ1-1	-	TGTGCCAGCACCAGGGGTCCGCGGGTTGAAGCTTTCTTT	CASTRGPRVEAFF
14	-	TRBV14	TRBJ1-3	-	TGTGCCAGCAGCCAAGATCTAGGTGGAAACACCATATATTTT	CASSQDLGGNTIYF
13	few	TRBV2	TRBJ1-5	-	TGTGCCAGCAATTTGGCCGGCAATCAGCCCCAGCATTTT	CASNLAGNQPQHF
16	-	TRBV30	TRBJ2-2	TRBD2	TGTGCCTGGAGTATCGGGACTAGGAAGAACACCGGGGAGCTGTTTTTT	CAWSIGTRKNTGELFF
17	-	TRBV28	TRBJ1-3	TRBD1	TGTGCCAGCAGTTGGACAGGGGGCTTTTTCTCTGGAAACACCATATATTTT	CASSWTGGFFSGNTIYF
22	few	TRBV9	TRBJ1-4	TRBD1	TGTGCCAGCAGCGTAGCTGAAAACCCGCGACAGGGGACAAGAACAACTAATGAAAAACTGTTTTTT	CASSVAENPRQGTRTTNEKLFF
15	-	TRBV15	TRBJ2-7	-	TGTGCCACCAGCAGAGAGATCGCGCGGGGATACGAGCAGTACTTC	CATSREIARGYEQYF
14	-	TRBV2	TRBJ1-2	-	TGTGCCAGCGAATCCCGGCCGGGAGTGGATGGCTACACCTTC	CASESRPGVDGYTF
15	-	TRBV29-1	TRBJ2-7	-	TGCAGCGTTGTTGGGTCCGGGACTTATTCCTACGAGCAGTACTTC	CSVVGSGTYSYEQYF
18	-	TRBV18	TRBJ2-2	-	TGTGCCAGCTCACCACGATCCGGGAGCTCGGGCGGGACCGGGGAGCTGTTTTTT	CASSPRSGSSGGTGELFF
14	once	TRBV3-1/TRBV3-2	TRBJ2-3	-	TGTGCCAGCAGCCCTCGCGGTACCACAGATACGCAGTATTTT	CASSPRGTTDTQYF
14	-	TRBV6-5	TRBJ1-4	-	TGTGCCAGCAGCTCCTTCCCCTCTAATGAAAAACTGTTTTTT	CASSSFPSNEKLFF
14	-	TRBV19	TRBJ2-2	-	TGTGCCAGTAGTATCGCGGCGAACACCGGGGAGCTGTTTTTT	CASSIAANTGELFF
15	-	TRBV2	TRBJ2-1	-	TGTGCCAGCAATGCGGCCCTTGACCCCTACAATGAGCAGTTCTTC	CASNAALDPYNEQFF
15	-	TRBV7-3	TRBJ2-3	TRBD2	TGTGCCAGCAGTTTACTAGCGGGAGGGTCAGATACGCAGTATTTT	CASSLLAGGSDTQYF
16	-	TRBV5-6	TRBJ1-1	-	TGTGCCAGCAGCTTTCCACCTCGACAACGGTACACTGAAGCTTTCTTT	CASSFPPRQRYTEAFF
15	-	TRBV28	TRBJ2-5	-	TGTGCCAGCAGTTTAAGGGGGGGGGTTGGAGAGACCCAGTACTTC	CASSLRGGVGETQYF
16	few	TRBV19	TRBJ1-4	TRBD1	TGTGCCAGTAGTATAACAGGGGGCAGGGGGAATGAAAAACTGTTTTTT	CASSITGGRGNEKLFF
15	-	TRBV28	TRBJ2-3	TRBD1	TGTGCCAGCAGTTCAAGGGACAGTCTCACAGATACGCAGTATTTT	CASSSRDSLTDTQYF
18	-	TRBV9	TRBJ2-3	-	TGTGCCAGCAGCGTAGGGGCTCGACTACTCGAGAGCACAGATACGCAGTATTTT	CASSVGARLLESTDTQYF
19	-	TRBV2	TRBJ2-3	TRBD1	TGTGCCAGCAGCCAAGGGTATCCGGGACAGGGTACTAGCACAGATACGCAGTATTTT	CASSQGYPGQGTSTDTQYF
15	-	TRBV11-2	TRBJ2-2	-	TGTGCCAGCAGCTTCTTGACAGGGAACACCGGGGAGCTGTTTTTT	CASSFLTGNTGELFF
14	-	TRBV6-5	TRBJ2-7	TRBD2	TGTGCCAGCAGCCGACTAGCCGGAAGCTACGAGCAGTACTTC	CASSRLAGSYEQYF
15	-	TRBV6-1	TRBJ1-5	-	TGTGCCAGCAGTGAAGAACAGGGTAATTATTGGCCCCAGCATTTT	CASSEEQGNYWPQHF
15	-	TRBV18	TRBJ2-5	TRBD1	TGTGCCAGCTCATCGCACACAGGGGAACAAGAGACCCAGTACTTC	CASSSHTGEQETQYF
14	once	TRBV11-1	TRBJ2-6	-	TGTGCCAGCAGCTCCGGGGTCGGGGCCAACGTCCTGACTTTC	CASSSGVGANVLTF
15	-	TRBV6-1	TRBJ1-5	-	TGTGCCAGCAGTGAAGCTACAGCGGGAAATCAGCCCCAGCATTTT	CASSEATAGNQPQHF
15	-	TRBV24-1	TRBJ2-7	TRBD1	TGTGCCACCAGTGATGGGGGACAGGGGAGTGACGAGCAGTACTTC	CATSDGGQGSDEQYF
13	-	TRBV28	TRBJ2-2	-	TGTGCCAGCAGTTTAAGGCTAGCGGGGGAGCTGTTTTTT	CASSLRLAGELFF
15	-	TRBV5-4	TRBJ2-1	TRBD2	TGTGCCAGCAGCGTGGGGGGAGGGACTTACAATGAGCAGTTCTTC	CASSVGGGTYNEQFF
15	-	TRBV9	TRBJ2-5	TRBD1	TGTGCCAGCAGCGTCGGGACAGGGGATGTAGAGACCCAGTACTTC	CASSVGTGDVETQYF
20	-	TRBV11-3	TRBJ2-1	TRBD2	TGTGCCAGCAGCCCCCGGGGCACTAGCGGGGGGGGAAGCTCCTACAATGAGCAGTTCTTC	CASSPRGTSGGGSSYNEQFF
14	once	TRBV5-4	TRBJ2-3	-	TGTGCCAGCAGCTTGGTACAGATCACAGATACGCAGTATTTT	CASSLVQITDTQYF
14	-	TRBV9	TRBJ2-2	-	TGTGCCAGCAGCGTAAACAGGGTGGGAAGGGAGCTGTTTTTT	CASSVNRVGRELFF
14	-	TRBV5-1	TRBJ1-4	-	TGCGCCAGCAGTCAGGGCGGGATTAATGAAAAACTGTTTTTT	CASSQGGINEKLFF
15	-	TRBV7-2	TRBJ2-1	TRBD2	TGTGCCAGCAGCTTTACTAGCGGGAGCGGCAATGAGCAGTTCTTC	CASSFTSGSGNEQFF
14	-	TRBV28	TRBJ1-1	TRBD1	TGTGCCAGCAGTCCCCCCACAGGGGTCACTGAAGCTTTCTTT	CASSPPTGVTEAFF
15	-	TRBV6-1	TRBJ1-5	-	TGTGCCAGCAGTGAAGCCGGGGACAACTATCAGCCCCAGCATTTT	CASSEAGDNYQPQHF
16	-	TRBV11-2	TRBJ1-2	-	TGTGCCAGCAGCTTAGATCTGACGGGGAAACGGTCTGGCTACACCTTC	CASSLDLTGKRSGYTF
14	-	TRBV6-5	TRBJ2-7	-	TGTGCCAGCAGCGGATTGGCTAGGGGGTACGAGCAGTACTTC	CASSGLARGYEQYF
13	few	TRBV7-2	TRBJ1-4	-	TGTGCCAGCAGCTTAGACCCCGCTAAAAAACTGTTTTTT	CASSLDPAKKLFF
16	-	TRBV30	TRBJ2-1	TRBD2	TGTGCCTGGAGTGGAGGACTAGCGGGAGGTAATAATGAGCAGTTCTTC	CAWSGGLAGGNNEQFF
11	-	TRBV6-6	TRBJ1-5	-	TGTGCCAGCAGTGGGGCCGGGCCCCAGCATTTT	CASSGAGPQHF
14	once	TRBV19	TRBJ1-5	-	TGTGCCAGTAGTATAGGTGGGAGGAATCAGCCCCAGCATTTT	CASSIGGRNQPQHF
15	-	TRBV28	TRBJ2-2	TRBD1	TGTGCCAGCACCCTGGACAGGGGGGACACCGGGGAGCTGTTTTTT	CASTLDRGDTGELFF
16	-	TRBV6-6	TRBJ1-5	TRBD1	TGTGCCAGCAGTCCCCCCCAGGGACAGGGGGCGCAGCCCCAGCATTTT	CASSPPQGQGAQPQHF
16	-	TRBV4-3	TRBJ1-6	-	TGCGCCAGCAGCCAGCATTCCGGGGTTGTCGCGGCACCCCTCCACTTT	CASSQHSGVVAAPLHF
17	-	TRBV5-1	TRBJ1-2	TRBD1	TGCGCCAGCAGCTTGGACGCTAGACAGGGTGGAGGCTATGGCTACACCTTC	CASSLDARQGGGYGYTF
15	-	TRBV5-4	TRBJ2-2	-	TGTGCCAGCAGCTCTGAAGGAGGGAACACCGGGGAGCTGTTTTTT	CASSSEGGNTGELFF
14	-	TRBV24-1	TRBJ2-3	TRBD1	TGTGCCACCAGCGGACAGGGTTCGTCAGATACGCAGTATTTT	CATSGQGSSDTQYF
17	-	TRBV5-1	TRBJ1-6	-	TGCGCCAGCAGCTTGGTCAGTCATCTTAACTATAATTCACCCCTCCACTTT	CASSLVSHLNYNSPLHF
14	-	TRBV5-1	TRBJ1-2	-	TGCGCCAGCAGCTTGTCCTCACGTAACGGTGGCTACACCTTC	CASSLSSRNGGYTF
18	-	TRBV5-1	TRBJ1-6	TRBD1	TGCGCCAGCAGCTTGGCTCTGGGACAGGGGCGGGAGGATTCACCCCTCCACTTT	CASSLALGQGREDSPLHF